This T cell receptor (beta chain) was found in a study of blood T cell repertoires in COVID-19. About the research overall: Italy, Spain and the United States were the sources of the convalescent and acute COVID-19 samples. Nucleic acid was either cDNA or gDNA, and it came from T cells, B-cell-depleted T cells, or PBMCs.

Original processing methods: Estimation of nucleated cell counts was performed using reference gene primer amplification. Here immunoSEQ multiplex PCR was the method, and the copy in TCRdb shows in-frame clones only, minus some. V and J calls and clone size are copied from that table; D and trimming were computed from the DNA. The sample shows roughly 110,000 clones, about 80% of them seen only once. Germline values: CDR1 SNHLY, CDR2 FYNNEI. CDR3 length: 15 residues. Germline trimming cut 4 bases from V and 7 bases from J; bases unmatched to any gene: 11. The J gene is TRBJ1-2, the V gene TRBV2, with 8 bases matching TRBD1. Specimen: peripheral blood. The clonotype comes from an older woman with acute or convalescent COVID-19. The DNA of the CDR3 is TGTGCCAGCAGTGCAATGTCAGGGGGCTATAGTGGCTACACCTTC. The encoded protein is CASSAMSGGYSGYTF.